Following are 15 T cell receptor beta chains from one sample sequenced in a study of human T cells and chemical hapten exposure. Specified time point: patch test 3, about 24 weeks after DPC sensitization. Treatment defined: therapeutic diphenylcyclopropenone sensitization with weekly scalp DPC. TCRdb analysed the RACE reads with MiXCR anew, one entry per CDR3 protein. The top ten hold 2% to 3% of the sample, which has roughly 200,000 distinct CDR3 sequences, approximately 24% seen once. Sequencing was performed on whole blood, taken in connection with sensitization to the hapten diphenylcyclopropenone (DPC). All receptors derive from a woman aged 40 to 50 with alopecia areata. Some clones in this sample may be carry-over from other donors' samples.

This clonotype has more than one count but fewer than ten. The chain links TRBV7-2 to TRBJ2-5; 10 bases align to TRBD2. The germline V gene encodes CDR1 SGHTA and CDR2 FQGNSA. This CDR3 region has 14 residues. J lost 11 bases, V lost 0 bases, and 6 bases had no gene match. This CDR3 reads CASSLAGLAESQYF. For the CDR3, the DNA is TGTGCCAGCAGCTTAGCTGGACTAGCGGAATCTCAGTACTTC.

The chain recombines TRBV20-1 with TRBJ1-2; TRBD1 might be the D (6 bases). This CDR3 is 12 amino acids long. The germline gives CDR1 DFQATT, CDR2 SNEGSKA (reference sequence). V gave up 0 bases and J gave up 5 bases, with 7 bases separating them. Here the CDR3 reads CSAREGGYGYTF. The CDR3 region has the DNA TGCAGTGCTAGAGAAGGGGGGTATGGCTACACCTTC.

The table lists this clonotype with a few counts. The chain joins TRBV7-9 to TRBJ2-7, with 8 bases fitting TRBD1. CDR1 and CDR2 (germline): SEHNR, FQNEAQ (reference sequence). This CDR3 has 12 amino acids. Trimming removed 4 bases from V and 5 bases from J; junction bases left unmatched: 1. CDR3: CASSSTGDEQYF. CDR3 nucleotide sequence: TGTGCCAGCAGCTCGACAGGGGACGAGCAGTACTTC.

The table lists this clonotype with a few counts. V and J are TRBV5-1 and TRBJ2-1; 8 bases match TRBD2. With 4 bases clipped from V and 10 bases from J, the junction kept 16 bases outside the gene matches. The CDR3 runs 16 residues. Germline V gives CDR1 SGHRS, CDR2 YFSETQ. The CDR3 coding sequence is TGCGCCAGCAGCCCCCCTGCTACTAGCGGAGGGAACGAGCAGTTCTTC. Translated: CASSPPATSGGNEQFF.

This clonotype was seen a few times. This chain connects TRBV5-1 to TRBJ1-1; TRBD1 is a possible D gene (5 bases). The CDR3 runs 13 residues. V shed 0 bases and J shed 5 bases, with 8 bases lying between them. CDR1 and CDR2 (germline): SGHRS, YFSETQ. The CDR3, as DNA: TGCGCCAGCAGCTTGGGCAGGGAAACTGAAGCTTTCTTT. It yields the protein CASSLGRETEAFF.

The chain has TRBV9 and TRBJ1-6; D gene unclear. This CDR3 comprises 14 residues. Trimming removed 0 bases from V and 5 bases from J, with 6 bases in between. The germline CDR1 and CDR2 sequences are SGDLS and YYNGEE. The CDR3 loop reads CASSVGGNNSPLHF. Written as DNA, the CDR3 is TGTGCCAGCAGCGTAGGGGGAAATAATTCACCCCTCCACTTT.

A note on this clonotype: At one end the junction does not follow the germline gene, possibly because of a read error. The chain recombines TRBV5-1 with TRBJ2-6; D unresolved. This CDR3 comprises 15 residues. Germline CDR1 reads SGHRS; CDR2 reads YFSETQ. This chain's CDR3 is CASSLSTSGVNVLTF. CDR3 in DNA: TGCGCCAGCAGCTTATCCACCTCTGGGGTCAACGTCCTGACTTTC.

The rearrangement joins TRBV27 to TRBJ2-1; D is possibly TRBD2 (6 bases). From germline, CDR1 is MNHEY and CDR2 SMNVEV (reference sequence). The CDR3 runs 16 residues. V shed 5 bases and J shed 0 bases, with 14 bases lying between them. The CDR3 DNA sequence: TGTGCCAGCAGTGTAATAGCGGTTAGCTCCTACAATGAGCAGTTCTTC. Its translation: CASSVIAVSSYNEQFF.

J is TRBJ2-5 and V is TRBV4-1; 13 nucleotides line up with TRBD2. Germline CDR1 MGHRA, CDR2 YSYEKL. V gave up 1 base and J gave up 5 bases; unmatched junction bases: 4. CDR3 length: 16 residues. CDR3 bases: TGCGCCAGCAGCCAAGTTCCGACTAGCGGGAGGGAGACCCAGTACTTC. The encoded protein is CASSQVPTSGRETQYF.

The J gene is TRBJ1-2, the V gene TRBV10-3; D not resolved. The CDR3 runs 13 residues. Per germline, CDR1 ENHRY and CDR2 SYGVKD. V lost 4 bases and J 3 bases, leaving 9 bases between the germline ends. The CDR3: CAISAGSYYGYTF. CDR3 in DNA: TGTGCCATCAGTGCAGGAAGTTACTATGGCTACACCTTC.

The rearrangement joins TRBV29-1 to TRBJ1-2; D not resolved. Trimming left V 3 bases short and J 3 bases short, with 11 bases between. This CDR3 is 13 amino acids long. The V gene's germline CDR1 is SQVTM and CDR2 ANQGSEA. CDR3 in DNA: TGCAGCGTTGACAGTGGGAAGGACTATGGCTACACCTTC. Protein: CSVDSGKDYGYTF.

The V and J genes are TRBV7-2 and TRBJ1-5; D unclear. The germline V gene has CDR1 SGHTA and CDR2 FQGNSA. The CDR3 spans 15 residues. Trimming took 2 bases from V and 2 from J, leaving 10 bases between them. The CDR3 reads CASSLLDGGNQPQHF. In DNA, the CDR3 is TGTGCCAGCAGCTTACTCGACGGTGGCAATCAGCCCCAGCATTTT.

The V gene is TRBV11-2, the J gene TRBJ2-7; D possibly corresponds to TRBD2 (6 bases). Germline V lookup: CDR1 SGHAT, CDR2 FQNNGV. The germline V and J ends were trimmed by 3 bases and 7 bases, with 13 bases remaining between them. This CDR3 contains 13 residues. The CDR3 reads CASSFGTSQEQYF. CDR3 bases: TGTGCCAGCAGCTTCGGGACTTCGCAGGAGCAGTACTTC. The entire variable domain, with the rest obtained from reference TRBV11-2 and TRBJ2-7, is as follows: EAGVAQSPRYKIIEKRQSVAFWCNPISGHATLYWYQQILGQGPKLLIQFQNNGVVDDSQLPKDRFSAERLKGVDSTLKIQPAKLEDSAVYLCASSFGTSQEQYFGPGTRLTVT.

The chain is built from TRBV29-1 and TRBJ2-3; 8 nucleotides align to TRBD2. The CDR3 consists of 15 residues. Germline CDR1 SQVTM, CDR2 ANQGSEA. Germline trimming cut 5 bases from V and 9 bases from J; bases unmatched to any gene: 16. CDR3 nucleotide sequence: TGCAGCGTTTCCATCTACGGGGGGGTCTCGGTCACGCAGTATTTT. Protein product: CSVSIYGGVSVTQYF.

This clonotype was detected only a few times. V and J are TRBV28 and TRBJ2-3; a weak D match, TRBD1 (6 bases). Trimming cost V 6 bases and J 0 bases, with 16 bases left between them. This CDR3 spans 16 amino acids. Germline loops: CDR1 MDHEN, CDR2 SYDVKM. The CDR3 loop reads CASSPNPGQSTDTQYF. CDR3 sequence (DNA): TGTGCCAGCAGCCCGAATCCGGGACAAAGCACAGATACGCAGTATTTT.